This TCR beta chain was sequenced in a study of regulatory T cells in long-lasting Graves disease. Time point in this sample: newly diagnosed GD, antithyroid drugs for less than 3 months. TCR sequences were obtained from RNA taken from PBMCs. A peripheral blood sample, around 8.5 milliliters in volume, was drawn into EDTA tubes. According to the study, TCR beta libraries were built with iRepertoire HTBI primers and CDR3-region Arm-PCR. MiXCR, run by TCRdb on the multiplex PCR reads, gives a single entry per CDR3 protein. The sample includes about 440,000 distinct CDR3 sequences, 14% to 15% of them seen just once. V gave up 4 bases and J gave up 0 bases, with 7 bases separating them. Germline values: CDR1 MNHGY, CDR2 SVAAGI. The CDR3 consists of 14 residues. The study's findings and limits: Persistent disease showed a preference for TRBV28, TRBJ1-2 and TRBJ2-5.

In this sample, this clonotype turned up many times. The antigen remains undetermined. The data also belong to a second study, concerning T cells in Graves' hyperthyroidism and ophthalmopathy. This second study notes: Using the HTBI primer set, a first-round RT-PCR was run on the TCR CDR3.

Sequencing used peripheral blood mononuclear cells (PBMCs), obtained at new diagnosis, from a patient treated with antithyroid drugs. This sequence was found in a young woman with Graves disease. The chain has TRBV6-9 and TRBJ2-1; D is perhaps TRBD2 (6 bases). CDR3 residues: CASSWRGSYNEQFF. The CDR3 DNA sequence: TGTGCCAGCAGTTGGAGGGGCTCCTACAATGAGCAGTTCTTC.